This TCR beta chain originates from a study of OX40 agonist ivuxolimab in advanced cancers. Study in general: From roughly 20 to 85 years was the age range, with a mean of 60 years, and over 80% were male. Whole-study results and caveats: CD8+ T cells showed, on average, more clonal expansion than CD4+ cells.

The germline CDR1 and CDR2 sequences are MNHEY and SMNVEV (reference sequence). V was trimmed by 2 bases and J by 1 base, leaving 9 bases between them. This CDR3 comprises 15 residues. About this clone: Its antigen is not identified.

Repertoires were generated with immunoSEQ multiplex PCR, while TCRdb's copy carries only in-frame clones and drops some. The sample lists about 31,000 clones, 85% to 95% seen once, with about 25% in the top ten. This specimen was CD4+ or CD8+ T cells sorted from blood, taken in a trial of the OX40 agonist ivuxolimab. The clonotype comes from an adult with an advanced solid tumor such as melanoma, head and neck, liver or kidney cancer. The chain joins TRBV27 to TRBJ1-5; no clear D gene. The CDR3 is CASSLNSGSNQPQHF. In DNA form, the CDR3 reads TGTGCCAGCAGTTTAAATAGTGGCAGCAATCAGCCCCAGCATTTT.